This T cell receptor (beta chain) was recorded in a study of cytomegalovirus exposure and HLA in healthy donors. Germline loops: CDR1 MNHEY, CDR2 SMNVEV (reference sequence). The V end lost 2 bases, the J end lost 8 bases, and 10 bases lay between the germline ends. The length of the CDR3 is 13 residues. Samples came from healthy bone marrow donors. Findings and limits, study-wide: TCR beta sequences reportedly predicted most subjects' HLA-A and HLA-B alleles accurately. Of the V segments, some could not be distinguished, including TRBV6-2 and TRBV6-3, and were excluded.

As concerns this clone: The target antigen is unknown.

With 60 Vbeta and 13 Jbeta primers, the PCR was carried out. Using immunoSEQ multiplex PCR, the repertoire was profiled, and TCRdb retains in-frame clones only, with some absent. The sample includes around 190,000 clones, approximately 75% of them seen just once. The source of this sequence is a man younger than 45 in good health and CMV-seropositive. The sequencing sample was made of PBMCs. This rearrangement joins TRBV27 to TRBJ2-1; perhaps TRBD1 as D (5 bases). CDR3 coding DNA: TGTGCCAGCAGTTTAGGTCCCAGGGATGAGCAGTTCTTC. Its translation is CASSLGPRDEQFF.